A selection of T cell receptor beta chains follows, all from one sample in a study of PD-L1 blockade in urothelial cancer. Sequencing was performed with immunoSEQ multiplex PCR; in TCRdb, only in-frame clones are kept and a portion is missing. The data hold about 87,000 clones, with roughly 84% observed a single time. The source material was PBMCs, sampled around atezolizumab (anti-PD-L1) treatment. The source is a man in his sixties with urothelial cancer. Both conserved end residues are part of each CDR3. D genes are given only for firm matches. A row's size may be missing; if present it is once, few, many or a size class.

length | J | D | V | size | CDR3 | DNA
13 | TRBJ2-7 | - | TRBV6-6 | - | CASRLTQGSEQYF | TGTGCCAGCAGGCTTACACAGGGATCCGAGCAGTACTTC
13 | TRBJ2-1 | - | TRBV15 | - | CATRRPGVREQFF | TGTGCCACCAGGAGACCGGGAGTTCGTGAGCAGTTCTTC
15 | TRBJ1-2 | - | TRBV6-1 | few | CASIERAKRAYGYTF | TGTGCCAGCATCGAGAGAGCGAAGAGGGCTTATGGCTACACCTTC
15 | TRBJ2-1 | TRBD2 | TRBV25-1 | - | CASSSTSGRYNEQFF | TGTGCCAGCAGTTCGACTAGCGGGAGGTACAATGAGCAGTTCTTC
14 | TRBJ1-1 | - | TRBV7-2 | few | CASSSYPGWTEAFF | TGTGCCAGCAGCTCCTACCCCGGTTGGACTGAAGCTTTCTTT
15 | TRBJ2-7 | TRBD1 | TRBV10-3 | - | CAIAAGGAGSYEQYF | TGTGCCATCGCTGCAGGGGGCGCGGGCTCCTACGAGCAGTACTTC
14 | TRBJ1-1 | TRBD1 | TRBV7-9 | medium-sized | CASSSRTGDTEAFF | TGTGCCAGCAGCTCCCGGACAGGGGACACTGAAGCTTTCTTT
14 | TRBJ1-5 | - | TRBV5-1 | - | CTSRLDSTNQPQHF | TGCACCAGCAGACTCGACAGTACCAATCAGCCCCAGCATTTT
13 | TRBJ2-1 | - | TRBV7-7 | - | CASSLGAGSEQFF | TGTGCCAGCAGCTTAGGGGCCGGCAGTGAGCAGTTCTTC
15 | TRBJ2-7 | TRBD1 | TRBV5-5 | - | CASSLGTGTPYEQYF | TGTGCCAGCAGCTTGGGGACAGGGACACCCTACGAGCAGTACTTC
14 | TRBJ2-3 | - | TRBV5-1 | - | CASSLVLGTDTQYF | TGCGCCAGCAGCTTGGTGCTAGGCACAGATACGCAGTATTTT
14 | TRBJ2-3 | - | TRBV2 | - | CASRVSETQDTQYF | TGTGCCAGCAGAGTTTCGGAGACGCAAGATACGCAGTATTTT
16 | TRBJ2-2 | - | TRBV7-6 | - | CASSLGLPGGFGELFF | TGTGCCAGCAGCTTAGGTCTGCCAGGGGGGTTCGGGGAGCTGTTTTTT
14 | TRBJ1-1 | - | TRBV2 | - | CASSETNMNTEAFF | TGTGCCAGCAGTGAGACAAACATGAACACTGAAGCTTTCTTT
15 | TRBJ1-4 | - | TRBV7-9 | few | CASSERQATNEKLFF | TGTGCCAGCAGCGAAAGACAGGCAACTAATGAAAAACTGTTTTTT
14 | TRBJ2-3 | - | TRBV7-8 | - | CASSPEGATDTQYF | TGTGCCAGCAGCCCAGAAGGGGCCACAGATACGCAGTATTTT
16 | TRBJ2-2 | TRBD2 | TRBV6-6 | - | CASSGLAGGITGELFF | TGTGCCAGCAGTGGACTAGCGGGGGGGATCACCGGGGAGCTGTTTTTT
13 | TRBJ2-7 | - | TRBV15 | - | CATSREGGYEQYF | TGTGCCACCAGCAGAGAAGGGGGCTACGAGCAGTACTTC
14 | TRBJ1-1 | - | TRBV5-1 | - | CASSVGGGNTEAFF | TGCGCCAGCAGCGTAGGGGGGGGGAACACTGAAGCTTTCTTT
16 | TRBJ2-3 | TRBD2 | TRBV9 | - | CASSADPGTKTDTQYF | TGTGCCAGCAGCGCTGACCCCGGGACTAAGACAGATACGCAGTATTTT
15 | TRBJ2-1 | TRBD2 | TRBV2 | once | CASKRGLVNYNEQFF | TGTGCCAGCAAGAGGGGACTAGTTAATTACAATGAGCAGTTCTTC
13 | TRBJ2-1 | TRBD1 | TRBV13 | - | CASSPRTGNEQFF | TGTGCCAGCAGCCCCCGGACAGGCAATGAGCAGTTCTTC
14 | TRBJ2-7 | TRBD1 | TRBV6-1 | - | CASSPRTGIDEQYF | TGTGCCAGCAGCCCCAGGACAGGGATCGACGAGCAGTACTTC
15 | TRBJ1-6 | - | TRBV19 | once | CASSIQGSNNSPLHF | TGTGCCAGTAGTATACAGGGTAGTAATAATTCACCCCTCCACTTT
13 | TRBJ1-1 | - | TRBV30 | - | CAWKPQVNTEAFF | TGTGCCTGGAAGCCTCAGGTGAACACTGAAGCTTTCTTT
15 | TRBJ2-1 | - | TRBV5-1 | - | CASSSRLSGYNEQFF | TGCGCCAGCAGCTCTAGACTAAGTGGGTACAATGAGCAGTTCTTC
15 | TRBJ1-4 | - | TRBV5-4 | - | CASSRGQITNEKLFF | TGTGCCAGCAGCCGAGGACAGATAACTAATGAAAAACTGTTTTTT
16 | TRBJ2-3 | TRBD2 | TRBV27 | - | CASRLSGISPYDTQYF | TGTGCCAGCAGACTTAGCGGGATCTCCCCATATGATACGCAGTATTTT
12 | TRBJ2-3 | - | TRBV4-1 | - | CASSQDQDTQYF | TGCGCCAGCAGCCAAGATCAAGATACGCAGTATTTT
13 | TRBJ2-5 | TRBD1 | TRBV18 | - | CASQADRGQTQYF | TGTGCCAGCCAGGCGGACAGGGGCCAGACCCAGTACTTC
13 | TRBJ2-1 | - | TRBV6-5 | - | CASSYMRYNEQFF | TGTGCCAGCAGTTACATGAGGTACAATGAGCAGTTCTTC
14 | TRBJ1-2 | - | TRBV4-1 | - | CASSQVGSNYGYTF | TGCGCCAGCAGCCAAGTTGGCAGTAACTATGGCTACACCTTC
14 | TRBJ1-3 | - | TRBV28 | - | CASSREPSGNTIYF | TGTGCCAGCAGTAGGGAGCCCTCTGGAAACACCATATATTTT
14 | TRBJ1-3 | - | TRBV2 | - | CARQGPSSGNTIYF | TGTGCCAGACAGGGACCTAGCTCTGGAAACACCATATATTTT
16 | TRBJ2-1 | - | TRBV5-3 | - | CARSWGPGPTYNEQFF | TGTGCCAGAAGCTGGGGCCCAGGGCCCACCTACAATGAGCAGTTCTTC
13 | TRBJ2-5 | - | TRBV5-5 | - | CASSSSIQETQYF | TGTGCCAGCAGCTCGAGTATACAAGAGACCCAGTACTTC
17 | TRBJ2-3 | TRBD2 | TRBV7-9 | - | CASSTGTSGRATDTQYF | TGTGCCAGCAGCACCGGGACTAGCGGGAGGGCCACAGATACGCAGTATTTT
16 | TRBJ2-7 | TRBD2 | TRBV4-3 | - | CASSQDSRLAGGEQYF | TGCGCCAGCAGCCAAGATTCCCGACTAGCGGGAGGCGAGCAGTACTTC
17 | TRBJ1-6 | TRBD1 | TRBV30 | - | CAWSVEGTGLGKPPLHF | TGTGCCTGGAGTGTAGAGGGGACAGGGCTTGGGAAGCCACCCCTCCACTTT
13 | TRBJ1-2 | TRBD1 | TRBV28 | - | CASSGGQGASYTF | TGTGCCAGCAGTGGGGGACAGGGGGCTAGCTACACCTTC
14 | TRBJ2-5 | - | TRBV28 | - | CASSSFQVQETQYF | TGTGCCAGCAGTTCCTTTCAGGTCCAAGAGACCCAGTACTTC
16 | TRBJ2-5 | TRBD2 | TRBV6-1 | - | CASSADRAGGEETQYF | TGTGCCAGCAGTGCAGACCGGGCGGGGGGGGAAGAGACCCAGTACTTC
15 | TRBJ1-2 | TRBD1 | TRBV4-1 | - | CASSQASTGLYGYTF | TGCGCCAGCAGCCAAGCTTCGACAGGGCTTTATGGCTACACCTTC
15 | TRBJ2-1 | TRBD2 | TRBV5-1 | - | CASSLELAGNNEQFF | TGCGCCAGCAGCTTGGAGCTAGCGGGCAACAATGAGCAGTTCTTC
16 | TRBJ2-4 | TRBD2 | TRBV5-6 | - | CASSFFTGGPLNIQYF | TGTGCCAGCAGCTTTTTTACGGGAGGCCCCTTAAACATTCAGTACTTC
18 | TRBJ2-1 | TRBD2 | TRBV27 | - | CASRWTGNSGLAGDEQFF | TGTGCCAGCAGATGGACAGGCAACTCAGGGCTAGCGGGGGATGAGCAGTTCTTC
15 | TRBJ2-7 | TRBD2 | TRBV5-1 | - | CASSLAGRVGHEQYF | TGCGCCAGCAGCTTGGCCGGGAGGGTGGGGCACGAGCAGTACTTC
16 | TRBJ1-2 | TRBD1 | TRBV19 | - | CASSPGQGALLYGYTF | TGTGCCAGTAGTCCTGGACAGGGGGCACTTCTGTATGGCTACACCTTC
16 | TRBJ2-3 | TRBD2 | TRBV13 | - | CASSPRAAGRGDTQYF | TGTGCCAGCAGCCCCCGGGCGGCAGGGAGGGGAGATACGCAGTATTTT
14 | TRBJ1-2 | - | TRBV19 | - | CASSIGTENYGYTF | TGTGCCAGTAGTATAGGGACAGAGAACTATGGCTACACCTTC